Listed here are 24 T cell receptor beta chains from one sample, sequenced in a study of identical twins. In TCRdb, the 5' RACE reads were re-called with MiXCR into one record per CDR3 protein. The sample includes fewer than 250,000 distinct CDR3 sequences, around 10% of them seen just once. Sequenced: memory (CD45RO+) T cells sorted from blood. The receptors were gathered from a woman between 18 and 29 years old in good health.

This clonotype has just a few counts. V gene TRBV5-1 combines with J gene TRBJ2-5, with 7 bases that match TRBD1. CDR1 SGHRS and CDR2 YFSETQ come from the germline V gene. There are 18 residues in the CDR3. The trim removed 4 bases at V and 1 base at J, leaving 16 bases unmatched. The CDR3 region has the DNA TGCGCCAGCAGCCTCAGAGGGCAGAGACAGGGATTCCAAGAGACCCAGTACTTC. Amino acids: CASSLRGQRQGFQETQYF.

There are a few counts of this clonotype. The chain couples TRBV12-5 to TRBJ2-5; 7 bases are shared with TRBD1. CDR1 is LGHNT, CDR2 FRNRAP, per germline. The V segment lost 4 bases and the J segment 5 bases; nucleotides outside the gene matches: 4. CDR3 length: 13 residues. The CDR3 protein is CASGSTGSETQYF. CDR3 DNA: TGTGCTAGTGGTTCGACAGGGTCGGAGACCCAGTACTTC.

The sample holds a few counts of this clonotype. The V gene is TRBV11-3, the J gene TRBJ1-1, with a possible D match to TRBD1 (6 bases). V was clipped by 3 bases and J by 1 base, with 9 bases between them. The CDR3 extends over 14 amino acids. The V gene's germline CDR1 is SGHNT and CDR2 YENEEA. As DNA, the CDR3 is TGTGCCAGCAGCTTCGACAGGCAGAACACTGAAGCTTTCTTT. Translation: CASSFDRQNTEAFF.

This clonotype was counted a few times. The genes are TRBV7-2 and TRBJ2-1, with 8 nucleotides matching TRBD2. Germline CDR1 is SGHTA and CDR2 is FQGNSA. CDR3 length equals 14 residues. Trimming removed 5 bases from V and 6 bases from J; junction bases left unmatched: 6. The CDR3 DNA is TGTGCCAGCAGCCCACTAGCGGCCGCCAATGAGCAGTTCTTC. Translated, it gives CASSPLAAANEQFF.

This clonotype came up a few times. CDR3 in amino acids: CASSPLGGYTEAFF. The CDR3 nucleotides are TGTGCCAGCAGCCCATTGGGGGGGTACACTGAAGCTTTCTTT. The V call is TRBV3-1, the J call TRBJ1-1, with a possible D match to TRBD1 (5 bases). This CDR3 region has 14 residues. V shed 4 bases and J shed 3 bases, with 12 bases lying between them. Germline lookup yields CDR1 LGHDT and CDR2 YNNKEL (reference sequence).

This clonotype was observed a handful of times. The CDR3 here is CASNRQGTYGYTF. For the CDR3, the DNA is TGTGCCAGCAACCGACAGGGGACCTATGGCTACACCTTC. The chain is built from TRBV5-6 and TRBJ1-2; 8 nucleotides align to TRBD1. With 6 bases clipped from V and 4 bases from J, the junction kept 5 bases outside the gene matches. CDR1 and CDR2 from the germline V gene are SGHDT and YYEEEE. The CDR3 runs 13 residues.

The chain is built from TRBV19 and TRBJ1-2; TRBD1 is a possible D gene (5 bases). CDR3 length equals 13 residues. Trimming shortened V by 5 bases and J by 4 bases, and 11 bases separated the two germline ends. Germline-derived CDR1 and CDR2 are LNHDA and SQIVND (reference sequence). For the CDR3, the DNA is TGTGCCAGTAGTCCTTCCCAGGGCTATGGCTACACCTTC. Encoded protein: CASSPSQGYGYTF.

The DNA for the CDR3 is TGTGCCAGCTCCCCACCGGGAGGGCCAGATACGCAGTATTTT. Amino acids: CASSPPGGPDTQYF. V is TRBV2 and J is TRBJ2-3; 8 nucleotides line up with TRBD2. V lost 8 bases to trimming and J lost 4 bases; unmatched junction nucleotides: 8. Germline CDR1 reads SNHLY; CDR2 reads FYNNEI. The CDR3 totals 14 residues.

This clonotype has a handful of counts. The chain recombines TRBV3-1 with TRBJ2-1, with TRBD2 matching over 8 bases. The V gene's germline CDR1 is LGHDT and CDR2 YNNKEL (reference sequence). The V and J ends lost 4 bases and 5 bases, in that order; junction bases with no gene match: 7. This CDR3 comprises 15 residues. CDR3 in DNA: TGTGCCAGCAGCCTACCAGCGGGGGCCAACAATGAGCAGTTCTTC. This encodes CASSLPAGANNEQFF.

V usage is TRBV7-2 and J usage is TRBJ1-5; TRBD1 is a possible D gene (6 bases). CDR1 is SGHTA and CDR2 is FQGNSA in the germline V gene. CDR3 length equals 15 residues. Between the trimmed V and J ends, which lost 1 base and 2 bases, there was a span of 9 bases. The CDR3 sequence is CASSLDPGGNQPQHF. The CDR3 DNA reads TGTGCCAGCAGCTTAGATCCAGGGGGCAATCAGCCCCAGCATTTT.

This clonotype was picked up a small number of times. CDR3 protein: CASSRESWDTQYF. The CDR3 DNA follows: TGTGCCAGCAGCCGGGAGTCGTGGGATACGCAGTATTTT. The rearrangement joins TRBV7-2 to TRBJ2-3; TRBD2 is a possible D gene (6 bases). CDR1 is SGHTA, CDR2 FQGNSA, per germline. This CDR3 spans 13 amino acids. Trimming took 5 bases from V and 6 from J, leaving 12 bases between them.

The rearrangement links TRBV2 to TRBJ2-7; possibly TRBD1 for D (7 bases). The CDR3 runs 12 residues. The germline V and J ends were trimmed by 7 bases and 7 bases, with 14 bases remaining between them. Per the germline V gene, CDR1 is SNHLY and CDR2 is FYNNEI. Written as DNA, the CDR3 is TGTGCCAGCAACGGCAGGGGGGAAGAGCAGTACTTC. It yields the protein CASNGRGEEQYF.

The V call is TRBV3-1, the J call TRBJ2-5, with D hard to call. The germline V gene has CDR1 LGHDT and CDR2 YNNKEL (reference sequence). Trimming pared 4 bases from V and 0 bases from J, leaving 12 bases between. This CDR3 spans 15 amino acids. CDR3 loop: CASSLRTGYQETQYF. For the CDR3, the DNA is TGTGCCAGCAGCCTCCGCACGGGCTACCAAGAGACCCAGTACTTC.

This clonotype appeared a few times. The chain is built from TRBV4-3 and TRBJ2-3, with 16 bases matching TRBD2. V dropped 4 bases and J dropped 5; count of bases not matched to a gene: 12. Germline CDR1 and CDR2: LGHNA and YSLEER. The CDR3 has 19 amino acids. DNA of the CDR3: TGCGCCAGCAGCCTGACAGCCGGGACTAGCGGGAGGGCCAGAGATACGCAGTATTTT. It codes for CASSLTAGTSGRARDTQYF.

This chain connects TRBV20-1 to TRBJ2-7; the match to TRBD2 covers 9 bases. V dropped 3 bases and J dropped 2; count of bases not matched to a gene: 11. The V gene's germline CDR1 is DFQATT and CDR2 SNEGSKA (reference sequence). The CDR3 is 16 residues long. The CDR3 DNA is TGCAGTGCTAGTGGGCGGGGGGGCATTAGGGCCTACGAGCAGTACTTC. Translation: CSASGRGGIRAYEQYF.

This clonotype was seen ten or more times. The chain is built from TRBV5-1 and TRBJ2-2; possibly TRBD2 for D (5 bases). V was shortened by 4 bases and J by 6 bases, with 13 bases between the two germline ends. CDR1 and CDR2 from the germline V gene are SGHRS and YFSETQ. This CDR3 contains 14 residues. The DNA of the CDR3 is TGCGCCAGCAGCACCGGGGAATCTTCCGGGGAGCTGTTTTTT. It encodes CASSTGESSGELFF.

This rearrangement joins TRBV3-1 to TRBJ2-1, with a weak D call TRBD2 (5 bases). V was pared by 5 bases and J by 3 bases, with 17 bases between. Germline CDR1 LGHDT, CDR2 YNNKEL (reference sequence). The CDR3 totals 16 residues. CDR3 amino acids: CASSSQRPRGYNEQFF. In DNA, the CDR3 is TGTGCCAGCAGCTCCCAGCGGCCCCGGGGCTACAATGAGCAGTTCTTC.

This clonotype was picked up many times. DNA for the CDR3: TGTGCCAGCTCAAACCCCGTGTCCTACAATGAGCAGTTCTTC. Its translation: CASSNPVSYNEQFF. The chain has TRBV6-2 or TRBV6-3 and TRBJ2-1; D remains ambiguous. Looked up from germline, CDR1 is MNHEY and CDR2 is SVGEGT. Trimming removed 8 bases at V and 1 base at J, with 12 bases between. The CDR3 spans 14 residues.

This clonotype was picked up many times. V usage is TRBV20-1 and J usage is TRBJ1-5; 8 bases line up with TRBD1. Germline CDR1 is DFQATT and CDR2 is SNEGSKA (reference sequence). J lost 4 bases, V lost 0 bases, and 5 bases had no gene match. CDR3 size: 15 residues. CDR3 loop: CSARDPDRVNQPQHF. CDR3 bases: TGCAGTGCTAGAGACCCGGACAGGGTGAATCAGCCCCAGCATTTT.

This clonotype came up many times. The chain joins TRBV4-3 to TRBJ1-1; no clear D gene. The CDR3 is made up of 16 amino acids. V lost 0 bases to trimming and J lost 2 bases, with 13 bases between them. Germline CDR1 reads LGHNA; CDR2 reads YSLEER. CDR3 amino acids: CASSQDIFSENTEAFF. For the CDR3, the DNA is TGCGCCAGCAGCCAAGATATCTTTAGCGAAAACACTGAAGCTTTCTTT.

Only a few counts were recorded for this clonotype. The CDR3: CASSLALIGAGDDTQYF. The DNA for the CDR3 is TGTGCCAGCAGTTTAGCGCTAATAGGAGCGGGTGACGATACGCAGTATTTT. The rearrangement links TRBV12-3 or TRBV12-4 to TRBJ2-3, with D possibly matching TRBD2 (6 bases). CDR3 size: 17 residues. Between the trimmed V and J ends, which lost 0 bases and 6 bases, there was a span of 19 bases.

The chain carries TRBV10-3 and TRBJ2-1; 8 bases align to TRBD2. CDR1 is ENHRY and CDR2 is SYGVKD in the germline V gene. J lost 3 bases, V lost 1 base, and 8 bases had no gene match. The CDR3 runs 17 residues. This CDR3 reads CAISEFNLAGRYNEQFF. In DNA form, the CDR3 reads TGTGCCATCAGTGAGTTCAACCTAGCGGGCCGCTACAATGAGCAGTTCTTC.

In its sample, this clonotype was seen many times. The J gene is TRBJ2-1, the V gene TRBV2, with 11 bases identical to TRBD2. V was pared by 6 bases and J by 7 bases, with 5 bases of the junction left unmatched. The CDR3 extends over 14 amino acids. Per germline, CDR1 SNHLY and CDR2 FYNNEI. The CDR3 sequence is CASSSGLAANEQFF. The CDR3, as DNA: TGTGCCAGCAGCTCGGGACTAGCGGCTAATGAGCAGTTCTTC.

This sequence joins TRBV2 and TRBJ2-2; D unclear. Germline-derived CDR1 and CDR2 are SNHLY and FYNNEI. The CDR3 length is 14 residues. V was trimmed by 5 bases and J by 8 bases, leaving 15 bases between them. CDR3 DNA sequence: TGTGCCAGCAGTCAAACGACTGTGATGGGGGAGCTGTTTTTT. Translating it yields CASSQTTVMGELFF.